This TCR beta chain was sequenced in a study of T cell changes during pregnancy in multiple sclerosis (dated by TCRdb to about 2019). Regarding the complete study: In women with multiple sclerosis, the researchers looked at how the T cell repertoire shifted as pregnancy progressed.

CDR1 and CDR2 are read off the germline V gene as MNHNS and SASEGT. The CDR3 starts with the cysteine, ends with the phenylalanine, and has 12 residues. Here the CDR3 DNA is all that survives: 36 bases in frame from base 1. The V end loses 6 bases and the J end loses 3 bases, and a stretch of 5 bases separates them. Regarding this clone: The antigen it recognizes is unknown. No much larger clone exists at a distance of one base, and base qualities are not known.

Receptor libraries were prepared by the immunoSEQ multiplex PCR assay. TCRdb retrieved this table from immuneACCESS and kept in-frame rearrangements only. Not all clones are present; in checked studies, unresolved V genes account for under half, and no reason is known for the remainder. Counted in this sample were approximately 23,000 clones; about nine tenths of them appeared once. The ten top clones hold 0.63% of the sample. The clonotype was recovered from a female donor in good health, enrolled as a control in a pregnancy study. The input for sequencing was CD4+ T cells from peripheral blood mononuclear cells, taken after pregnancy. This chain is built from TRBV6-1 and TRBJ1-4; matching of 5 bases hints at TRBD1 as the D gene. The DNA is TGTGCCAGCAGGACAGCTAATGAAAAACTGTTTTTT. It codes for CASRTANEKLFF.